Each of the 27 T cell receptor beta chains below was sequenced from the same sample in a study of regulatory T cells in long-lasting Graves disease. In building TCR beta libraries, iRepertoire HTBI primers were used together with Arm-PCR of CDR3 regions. TCRdb called the multiplex PCR reads again in MiXCR, with one record for every CDR3 protein. The data hold 400,000 or so distinct CDR3 sequences, with around a quarter observed a single time. The time point was: persistent/refractory GD, antithyroid drugs over 5 years with positive TRAb. Generation of the TCR library employed RNA extracted from PBMCs. The sequencing used peripheral blood mononuclear cells (PBMCs), collected when the disease was refractory, from a patient treated with antithyroid drugs. The receptors here all came from a female donor with Graves disease.

The chain uses TRBV12-5 and TRBJ1-6, with D unresolved. The V gene's germline CDR1 is LGHNT and CDR2 FRNRAP. The V end was cut by 2 bases, the J end by 0 bases, with 11 bases between. CDR3 length: 17 residues. CDR3 bases: TGTGCTAGTGGTTTGAGTTTGGAGAGCTCCTATAATTCACCCCTCCACTTT. Its protein product is CASGLSLESSYNSPLHF.

This clonotype was observed many times. This chain uses TRBV3-1 with TRBJ1-2, with D perhaps matching TRBD1 (5 bases). CDR1 and CDR2 (germline): LGHDT, YNNKEL (reference sequence). The CDR3 sequence is 13 residues long. Between the trimmed V and J ends, which lost 2 bases and 4 bases, there was a span of 8 bases. Here the CDR3 DNA reads TGTGCCAGCAGCCAAACAGACAGCTATGGCTACACCTTC. Translated, it gives CASSQTDSYGYTF.

A single count supports this clonotype. The rearrangement uses TRBV5-1 and TRBJ1-6; a weak D match, TRBD1 (6 bases). The CDR3 is 15 residues long. Germline V gives CDR1 SGHRS, CDR2 YFSETQ. V was shortened by 3 bases and J by 6 bases, with 13 bases between the two germline ends. The CDR3: CASSSPGQPNSPLHF. CDR3 nucleotide sequence: TGCGCCAGCAGCTCACCGGGACAACCTAATTCACCCCTCCACTTT.

This clonotype has just a few counts. The J gene is TRBJ2-2, the V gene TRBV5-1, with 7 bases lining up with TRBD1. Germline CDR1 reads SGHRS; CDR2 reads YFSETQ. After removal of 6 bases from V and 1 base from J, the junction contained 6 bases not matched to a gene. There are 15 residues in the CDR3. CDR3 sequence (DNA): TGCGCCAGCACCCGTGGGACAGAGAACACCGGGGAGCTGTTTTTT. It yields the protein CASTRGTENTGELFF. Full variable domain (missing parts from reference TRBV5-1 and TRBJ2-2): KAGVTQTPRYLIKTRGQQVTLSCSPISGHRSVSWYQQTPGQGLQFLFEYFSETQRNKGNFPGRFSGRQFSNSRSEMNVSTLELGDSALYLCASTRGTENTGELFFGEGSRLTVL.

The sample holds many counts of this clonotype. This chain connects TRBV28 to TRBJ1-1; D is unresolved. V was clipped by 5 bases and J by 6 bases, with 13 bases between them. Germline V CDR1 and CDR2: MDHEN, SYDVKM. The CDR3 length is 13 residues. CDR3 sequence: CASSTHFPSEAFF. Written as DNA, the CDR3 is TGTGCCAGCAGTACGCATTTTCCCTCTGAAGCTTTCTTT.

In its sample, this clonotype was seen many times. Here the CDR3 reads CASTRVGETQYF. The CDR3 DNA reads TGTGCCAGCACTCGGGTAGGGGAGACCCAGTACTTC. The rearrangement links TRBV2 to TRBJ2-5; D not resolved. Germline V gene data show CDR1 as SNHLY and CDR2 as FYNNEI. V lost 7 bases, J lost 5 bases, and 11 bases lay in between. This CDR3 is 12 amino acids long.

Concerning this clonotype itself: This could be a read error, since a much larger clone is one nucleotide away. The conserved phenylalanine or tryptophan normally closing the CDR3 is absent here, so this likely arose from a read error. V gene TRBV12-3 or TRBV12-4 combines with J gene TRBJ1-1; possible D gene TRBD1, 5 bases. The CDR3 is 14 amino acids. Trimming pared 7 bases from V and 10 bases from J, leaving 22 bases between. CDR3 nucleotides: TGTGCCAGCACCTTAAGGGGCGGTGGTGGCGGAGCTTTCCTT. Protein sequence: CASTLRGGGGGAFL.

CDR3 bases: TGTGCCAGCAGCGTAGCTGGGCTAGCGGGCGGATCCTACAATGAGCAGTTCTTC. Protein: CASSVAGLAGGSYNEQFF. This chain uses TRBV9 with TRBJ2-1; 8 nucleotides match TRBD2. CDR1 and CDR2 from the germline V gene are SGDLS and YYNGEE. CDR3 length: 18 amino acids. J gave up 1 base and V 0 bases, and 9 bases lay outside the gene matches.

The chain carries TRBV7-3 and TRBJ2-7, with 8 bases aligning to TRBD2. J was trimmed by 6 bases and V by 4 bases; bases with no gene match: 11. CDR3 length equals 15 residues. Germline V gene sequence: CDR1 SGHTA, CDR2 FQGTGA. The CDR3 DNA is TGTGCCAGCAGCTCCGTACCGGCGGGAGGTTCCGAGCAGTACTTC. Residues: CASSSVPAGGSEQYF. Using reference TRBV7-3 and TRBJ2-7 for the parts outside the CDR3, the full variable domain is GAGVSQTPSNKVTEKGKYVELRCDPISGHTALYWYRQSLGQGPEFLIYFQGTGAADDSGLPNDRFFAVRPEGSVSTLKIQRTERGDSAVYLCASSSVPAGGSEQYFGPGTRLTVT.

This clonotype was seen only a few times. The chain links TRBV30 to TRBJ1-5; possibly TRBD1 for D (5 bases). Trimming cost V 0 bases and J 0 bases, with 9 bases left between them. The CDR3 covers 15 residues. CDR1 and CDR2 (germline): GTSNPN, SVGIG (reference sequence). Written as DNA, the CDR3 is TGTGCCTGGAGTGTGGGGGGTTATAGCAATCAGCCCCAGCATTTT. It yields the protein CAWSVGGYSNQPQHF.

This clonotype appeared many times. The V call is TRBV2, the J call TRBJ1-6; unclear D gene. This CDR3 has 14 amino acids. The V gene lost 7 bases and the J gene lost 9 bases, with 16 bases spanning the gap. CDR1 is SNHLY and CDR2 is FYNNEI in the germline V gene. DNA for the CDR3: TGTGCCAGCAACCCCTCCCGAGATTTTTCACCCCTCCACTTT. Translation: CASNPSRDFSPLHF.

This clonotype was detected many times. CDR3 in amino acids: CATRGTGRDTEAFF. The CDR3 coding sequence is TGTGCCACCAGAGGGACAGGCAGGGACACTGAAGCTTTCTTT. The V call is TRBV24-1, the J call TRBJ1-1; 8 bases fit TRBD1. With V trimmed by 7 bases and J by 3 bases, 6 bases remained unmatched. Germline V gene sequence: CDR1 KGHDR, CDR2 SFDVKD. There are 14 residues in the CDR3.

Concerning this clonotype: A much larger clone lies a single base off, so this may be a read error. The rearrangement links TRBV12-3 or TRBV12-4 to TRBJ1-5; D is perhaps TRBD1 (6 bases). The CDR3 contains 13 residues. CDR3 coding DNA: TGTGCCAGCAGTCGACAGGTTCGGCAGCCCCGGCATTTT. Protein: CASSRQVRQPRHF.

The V gene is TRBV7-2, the J gene TRBJ2-3, with 13 bases aligning to TRBD2. The CDR3 spans 20 residues. The germline V gene has CDR1 SGHTA and CDR2 FQGNSA. With 4 bases clipped from V and 1 base from J, the junction kept 14 bases outside the gene matches. The CDR3 sequence is CASSSPRTSGRRLRTDTQYF. CDR3 nucleotide sequence: TGTGCCAGCAGCTCTCCTAGGACTAGCGGGAGAAGATTACGCACAGATACGCAGTATTTT.

This clonotype appeared many times. V gene TRBV20-1 combines with J gene TRBJ1-1, with D maybe TRBD1 (6 bases). This CDR3 has 14 residues. Trimming took 4 bases from V and 6 from J, leaving 18 bases between them. Germline-derived CDR1 and CDR2 are DFQATT and SNEGSKA (reference sequence). The CDR3 loop reads CSATRDMTTAEAFF. The CDR3 region has the DNA TGCAGTGCTACCCGGGACATGACGACCGCTGAAGCTTTCTTT.

V and J are TRBV5-1 and TRBJ1-5; D is perhaps TRBD1 (5 bases). The CDR3 spans 15 residues. The V gene lost 0 bases and the J gene lost 5 bases, with 12 bases spanning the gap. From germline, CDR1 is SGHRS and CDR2 YFSETQ. The CDR3 sequence is CASSLGGTVDQPQHF. The CDR3 region has the DNA TGCGCCAGCAGCTTGGGTGGGACTGTAGATCAGCCCCAGCATTTT.

This clonotype was picked up a small number of times. The CDR3 here is CAISPFTSGSIGELFF. The CDR3 bases are TGTGCCATCAGTCCGTTTACTAGCGGGAGTATTGGGGAGCTGTTTTTT. This chain links TRBV10-3 with TRBJ2-2; 11 bases match TRBD2. This CDR3 spans 16 amino acids. Germline trimming cut 5 bases from V and 8 bases from J; bases unmatched to any gene: 10. Germline V gene sequence: CDR1 ENHRY, CDR2 SYGVKD.

This clonotype has only a few counts. The J gene is TRBJ1-5, the V gene TRBV6-5, with unresolved D. The CDR3 has 14 residues. Trimming left V 2 bases short and J 7 bases short, with 12 bases between. Germline V gene data show CDR1 as MNHEY and CDR2 as SVGAGI. This CDR3 reads CASSYETMGQPQHF. As DNA, the CDR3 is TGTGCCAGCAGTTACGAAACCATGGGGCAGCCCCAGCATTTT.

A few counts support this clonotype. The chain has TRBV29-1 and TRBJ1-4; 7 nucleotides align to TRBD1. The V segment lost 8 bases and the J segment 4 bases; nucleotides outside the gene matches: 10. Germline CDR1 and CDR2: SQVTM and ANQGSEA. The CDR3 is 14 amino acids. CDR3: CSTRASGGNEKLFF. CDR3 sequence (DNA): TGCAGCACCCGAGCTTCAGGGGGTAATGAAAAACTGTTTTTT.

Here the CDR3 reads CASRPDRTGANVLTF. The DNA for the CDR3 is TGTGCCAGCAGACCGGATAGGACGGGGGCCAACGTCCTGACTTTC. V is TRBV6-2 or TRBV6-3 and J is TRBJ2-6; D gene ambiguous. The CDR3 covers 15 residues. With 6 bases removed from V and 4 bases from J, the gap between germline ends came to 13 bases. CDR1 is MNHEY and CDR2 is SVGEGT in the germline V gene.

The chain is built from TRBV28 and TRBJ2-7; 11 bases are shared with TRBD1. The V segment lost 6 bases and the J segment 5 bases; nucleotides outside the gene matches: 12. Germline V gene lookup returns CDR1 MDHEN and CDR2 SYDVKM. This CDR3 region has 16 residues. The CDR3 DNA reads TGTGCCAGCAGCTCAATCGGACAGGGGGCTGAGGACGAGCAGTACTTC. As protein: CASSSIGQGAEDEQYF.

The V call is TRBV4-3, the J call TRBJ1-3, with D uncertain. The V end was cut by 0 bases, the J end by 0 bases, with 6 bases between. In germline, CDR1 is LGHNA, CDR2 YSLEER. The CDR3 is 15 residues long. In DNA form, the CDR3 reads TGCGCCAGCAGCCAAGAGGGATACTCTGGAAACACCATATATTTT. This codes for CASSQEGYSGNTIYF.

The chain joins TRBV19 to TRBJ1-2; D might be TRBD1 (6 bases). Trimming shortened V by 4 bases and J by 3 bases, and 15 bases separated the two germline ends. The CDR3 is made up of 15 amino acids. Germline V CDR1 and CDR2: LNHDA, SQIVND (reference sequence). CDR3: CASSTPRPGDYGYTF. In DNA form, the CDR3 reads TGTGCCAGTAGTACCCCTCGGCCAGGGGACTATGGCTACACCTTC.

This clonotype occurred a few times. The chain recombines TRBV5-1 with TRBJ1-4, with D maybe TRBD1 (5 bases). Germline V gene lookup returns CDR1 SGHRS and CDR2 YFSETQ. The length of the CDR3 is 14 residues. Trimming stripped 0 bases from V and 8 bases from J, with 11 bases between. In DNA, the CDR3 is TGCGCCAGCAGCTTGGGACAGCTTGGAGAAAAACTGTTTTTT. This codes for CASSLGQLGEKLFF.

The gene calls are TRBV29-1 and TRBJ2-2; the match to TRBD2 covers 11 bases. The J segment lost 5 bases and the V segment lost 6 bases, leaving 2 bases of the junction unmatched. CDR3 length: 13 amino acids. Germline V gene data show CDR1 as SQVTM and CDR2 as ANQGSEA. The CDR3 spells CSVRLAGTGELFF. Written as DNA, the CDR3 is TGCAGCGTCAGACTAGCGGGAACCGGGGAGCTGTTTTTT.

The chain couples TRBV19 to TRBJ1-1; TRBD1 matches at 7 bases. CDR1 and CDR2 from the germline V gene are LNHDA and SQIVND (reference sequence). J lost 1 base, V lost 6 bases, and 8 bases had no gene match. This CDR3 is 15 amino acids long. CDR3 residues: CASRNQNRGNTEAFF. CDR3 coding DNA: TGTGCCAGTAGAAACCAAAACAGGGGGAACACTGAAGCTTTCTTT. The variable domain in full, completed from reference TRBV19 and TRBJ1-1, reads DGGITQSPKYLFRKEGQNVTLSCEQNLNHDAMYWYRQDPGQGLRLIYYSQIVNDFQKGDIAEGYSVSREKKESFPLTVTSAQKNPTAFYLCASRNQNRGNTEAFFGQGTRLTVV.

The rearrangement uses TRBV7-9 and TRBJ2-5, with D uncertain. CDR3 size: 13 residues. Trimming removed 2 bases at V and 5 bases at J, with 9 bases between. Germline V gene sequence: CDR1 SEHNR, CDR2 FQNEAQ (reference sequence). The CDR3 protein is CASSLKLGETQYF. In nucleotides, the CDR3 is TGTGCCAGCAGCTTAAAGTTAGGCGAGACCCAGTACTTC.